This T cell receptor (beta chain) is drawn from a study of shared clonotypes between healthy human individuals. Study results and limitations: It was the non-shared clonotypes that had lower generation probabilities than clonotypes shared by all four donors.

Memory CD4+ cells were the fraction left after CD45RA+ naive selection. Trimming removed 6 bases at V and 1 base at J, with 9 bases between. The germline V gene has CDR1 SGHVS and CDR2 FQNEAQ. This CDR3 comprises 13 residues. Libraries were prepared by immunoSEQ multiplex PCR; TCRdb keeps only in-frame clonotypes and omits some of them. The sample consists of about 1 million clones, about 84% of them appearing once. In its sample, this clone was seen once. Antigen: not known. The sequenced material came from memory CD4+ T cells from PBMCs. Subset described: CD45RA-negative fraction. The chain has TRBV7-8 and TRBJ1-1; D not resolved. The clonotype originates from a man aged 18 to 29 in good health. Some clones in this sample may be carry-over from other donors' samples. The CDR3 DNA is TGTGCCAGCAGTCTGGACTCGAACACTGAAGCTTTCTTT. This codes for CASSLDSNTEAFF.